These T cell receptor beta chains were read from a single sample in a study of blood T cell repertoires in COVID-19. Using immunoSEQ multiplex PCR, the repertoire was profiled, and TCRdb retains in-frame clones only, with some absent. The sample contains 150,000 to 200,000 clones, around three quarters of which appear only once. Sequencing was performed on PBMCs or T cells enriched from blood (not recorded which). All receptors come from a woman between 65 and 79 years old in a cohort exposed to, infected with or recovered from COVID-19 (not recorded which). Both conserved end residues are part of each CDR3. Each record gives: J gene, clone size, V gene, D gene, CDR3 DNA, CDR3 protein. The D gene is left open where the match is weak. Size values are once, few and many counts, or a class for expanded clones, and some rows have none.

>TRBJ1-1|few|TRBV24-1|TRBD1
TGTGCCTCCAGGGGGCCGGGGAACACTGAAGCTTTCTTT
CASRGPGNTEAFF
>TRBJ1-4|once|TRBV12-5|TRBD1
TGTGCTAGTCGGAAAGGGACAGTTATGAATGAAAAACTGTTTTTT
CASRKGTVMNEKLFF
>TRBJ2-2|NA|TRBV18|NA
TGTGCCAGCTCACCACTACCTCCTCCGACAGTCGCCGGGGAGCTGTTTTTT
CASSPLPPPTVAGELFF
>TRBJ1-4|NA|TRBV7-8|NA
TGTGCCAGCAGCTTAACTCATCTTAATGAAAAACTGTTTTTT
CASSLTHLNEKLFF
>TRBJ1-5|NA|TRBV18|NA
TGTGCCAGCTCACCCGAACACGACAATCAGCCCCAGCATTTT
CASSPEHDNQPQHF
>TRBJ2-1|NA|TRBV15|TRBD1
TGTGCCACCAGGGCCGGGACAGGACCCTACAATGAGCAGTTCTTC
CATRAGTGPYNEQFF
>TRBJ2-1|NA|TRBV27|TRBD2
TGTGCCAGCAGTTTATACCTAGCGGGAGGGCGTGAGCAGTTCTTC
CASSLYLAGGREQFF
>TRBJ1-1|NA|TRBV12-3/TRBV12-4|NA
TGTGCCAGCAGGCGGGGAATGAACACTGAAGCTTTCTTT
CASRRGMNTEAFF
>TRBJ2-5|once|TRBV3-1/TRBV3-2|NA
TGTGCCAGCAGCCAAGAAGGGGTGGAGACCCAGTACTTC
CASSQEGVETQYF
>TRBJ1-2|NA|TRBV6-5|TRBD1
TGTGCCAGCAGTTCCACGACAGGGGTCTATTATGGCTACACCTTC
CASSSTTGVYYGYTF
>TRBJ1-2|NA|TRBV12-3/TRBV12-4|NA
TGTGCCAGCAGCTTGGTACAGCACTATGGCTACACCTTC
CASSLVQHYGYTF
>TRBJ2-7|few|TRBV5-1|TRBD1
TGCGCCAGCAGTTTCGGGACAGGGATCTACGAGCAGTACTTC
CASSFGTGIYEQYF
>TRBJ2-5|NA|TRBV18|TRBD2
TGTGCCAGCTCACCACGCTCCGGACTAGCGGGGGAGACCCAGTACTTC
CASSPRSGLAGETQYF
>TRBJ2-2|NA|TRBV9|TRBD2
TGTGCCAGCAGCGTAGGTGCGGGAGAGGCGGCCGGGGAGCTGTTTTTT
CASSVGAGEAAGELFF
>TRBJ1-4|NA|TRBV3-1/TRBV3-2|TRBD1
TGTGCCAGCAGCAGGACAGGGCGAGGGGGAAATGAAAAACTGTTTTTT
CASSRTGRGGNEKLFF
>TRBJ1-2|few|TRBV19|TRBD1
TGTGCCAGTAGTATACTCGGACAGGTGAATCCTAACTATGGCTACACCTTC
CASSILGQVNPNYGYTF
>TRBJ1-1|once|TRBV5-4|TRBD1
TGTGCCAGCAGTTCGACAGGGGCGAACACTGAAGCTTTCTTT
CASSSTGANTEAFF
>TRBJ1-2|NA|TRBV5-5|NA
TGTGCCAGCAGCTCCCGAGGCCCGACAGGAGGCCTCTATGGCTACACCTTC
CASSSRGPTGGLYGYTF
>TRBJ2-1|NA|TRBV3-1/TRBV3-2|TRBD2
TGTGCCAGCAGCCCCGGGACTAGCGGGCGCGGCTCCTACAATGAGCAGTTCTTC
CASSPGTSGRGSYNEQFF
>TRBJ1-5|few|TRBV27|TRBD1
TGTGCCAGGGAGGTTACGGTCCTAGAGGGGACAGGGGGCAGGGAAGATCAGCCCCAGCATTTT
CAREVTVLEGTGGREDQPQHF
>TRBJ1-2|NA|TRBV10-3|NA
TGTGCCATCACACCCCGGGATAACTATGGCTACACCTTC
CAITPRDNYGYTF
>TRBJ2-1|NA|TRBV9|NA
TGTGCCAGCAGCGTAGGAGCGGAGATCTCCTACAATGAGCAGTTCTTC
CASSVGAEISYNEQFF
>TRBJ2-1|NA|TRBV29-1|NA
TGCAGCGCTCAACAGCAGAACTCCTACAATGAGCAGTTCTTC
CSAQQQNSYNEQFF
>TRBJ2-1|NA|TRBV5-1|NA
TGCGCCAGCAGCTTGGAAGCTAGAAATGAGCAGTTCTTC
CASSLEARNEQFF
>TRBJ2-5|NA|TRBV14|NA
TGTGCCAGCAGCCAAGATCAGGCCAGGAGGGAGACCCAGTACTTC
CASSQDQARRETQYF
>TRBJ2-3|NA|TRBV7-9|NA
TGTGCCAGCAGCCCACCGGGGAACTACGCCACAGATACGCAGTATTTT
CASSPPGNYATDTQYF
>TRBJ1-2|few|TRBV5-5|TRBD1
TGTGCCAGCACCCCCCGGGACAGGGGGGCTAACTATGGCTACACCTTC
CASTPRDRGANYGYTF
>TRBJ2-7|NA|TRBV5-1|NA
TGCGCCAGCAGCTTGGTGCCAACAGGCCTTAACCACGAGCAGTACTTC
CASSLVPTGLNHEQYF
>TRBJ1-1|NA|TRBV5-1|NA
TGCGCCAGCAGCCTAGGCGGAGGCATGAACACTGAAGCTTTCTTT
CASSLGGGMNTEAFF
>TRBJ2-5|NA|TRBV7-2|TRBD2
TGTGCCAGCAGCTTGTATCTTTTAGCGGGAGAAGAGACCCAGTACTTC
CASSLYLLAGEETQYF
>TRBJ2-1|NA|TRBV27|NA
TGTGCCAGCAGTTTATGGTCAGGGGTACCCTACAATGAGCAGTTCTTC
CASSLWSGVPYNEQFF
>TRBJ2-5|NA|TRBV4-3|TRBD2
TGCGCCAGCAGCGCCCTGGGACTACCCCCTCTAACGACCCAGTACTTC
CASSALGLPPLTTQYF
>TRBJ1-5|once|TRBV19|NA
TGTGCCAGTAGTATAGATGGGACCGCGGGGCCGCCCCAGCATTTT
CASSIDGTAGPPQHF
>TRBJ2-7|NA|TRBV28|TRBD2
TGTGCCAGCACCCCATCCGTCGGGAGGGCCTACGAGCAGTACTTC
CASTPSVGRAYEQYF
>TRBJ2-1|once|TRBV7-2|TRBD1
TGTGCCAGCACCAGACAGGGGGCCTCAGGCTGGCAGTTCTTC
CASTRQGASGWQFF
>TRBJ2-5|once|TRBV3-1/TRBV3-2|NA
TGTGCCAGCAGCCCGGGCACAGGTCGAGAGACCCAGTACTTC
CASSPGTGRETQYF